This T cell receptor beta chain was captured by sequencing in a study of blood T cell repertoires in COVID-19. About the study: The study drew acute and convalescent COVID-19 samples from the United States, Italy and Spain. The analysed material was cDNA or gDNA that came from T cells, B-cell-depleted T cells, or PBMCs.

The Seattle site enrolled patients during active infection and followed them longitudinally. Clones were read by immunoSEQ multiplex PCR, and TCRdb kept only the in-frame ones, dropping some. In the table there are about 210,000 clones, approximately 85% of which are singletons. The receptor was derived from a woman in her seventies with COVID-19, enrolled during active disease. Sequenced sample: peripheral blood.

This CDR3 is CASGQASSYNSPLHF. CDR3 sequence (DNA): TGTGCCAGCGGACAGGCGAGCTCCTATAATTCACCCCTCCACTTT. V usage is TRBV19 and J usage is TRBJ1-6; 7 nucleotides agree with TRBD1. Germline V gene sequence: CDR1 LNHDA, CDR2 SQIVND (reference sequence). After removal of 9 bases from V and 0 bases from J, the junction contained 5 bases not matched to a gene. CDR3 length equals 15 residues.